This is a list of T cell receptor beta chains from one sample in a study of OX40 agonist ivuxolimab in advanced cancers. The assay was immunoSEQ multiplex PCR, and TCRdb's table has in-frame clones only and misses some. The sample records roughly 49,000 clones, about 88% being singletons. Specimen: CD4+ or CD8+ T cells sorted from blood, collected in a trial of the OX40 agonist ivuxolimab. Receptor source: an adult with an advanced solid tumor such as melanoma, head and neck, liver or kidney cancer. CDR3s include the opening cysteine and the closing phenylalanine or tryptophan. Each record gives: CDR3 DNA, CDR3 protein, J gene, V gene, clone size, D gene. The D gene is left open where the match is weak. Clone size is not always given. Where it is, it says once, few, many or a class for expanded clones.

CDR3nt: TGTGCCAGCAGCTTGGTTACGGGACAAGAGACCCAGTACTTC
CDR3aa: CASSLVTGQETQYF
j_gene: TRBJ2-5
v_gene: TRBV7-2
abundance: .
d_gene: .

CDR3nt: TGTGCCAGCAGAGGACAGGGGGCCGGAGGCAATCAGCCCCAGCATTTT
CDR3aa: CASRGQGAGGNQPQHF
j_gene: TRBJ1-5
v_gene: TRBV2
abundance: few
d_gene: TRBD1

CDR3nt: TGTGCCAGTAGCCATCCGGGAGGATTCAAACGGGGACAAATAGACTACGAGCAGTACTTC
CDR3aa: CASSHPGGFKRGQIDYEQYF
j_gene: TRBJ2-7
v_gene: TRBV19
abundance: .
d_gene: .

CDR3nt: TGTGCCAGCAGAAACTCCGGACAGGGAGGCTATGGCTACACCTTC
CDR3aa: CASRNSGQGGYGYTF
j_gene: TRBJ1-2
v_gene: TRBV6-5
abundance: .
d_gene: TRBD1

CDR3nt: TGCGCCAGCCAGCTTAGGGGCCCCGATGAAAAACTGTTTTTT
CDR3aa: CASQLRGPDEKLFF
j_gene: TRBJ1-4
v_gene: TRBV5-1
abundance: .
d_gene: .

CDR3nt: TGTGCCAGCAGCTTAGCCGGGTACGAGCAGTACTTC
CDR3aa: CASSLAGYEQYF
j_gene: TRBJ2-7
v_gene: TRBV11-2
abundance: .
d_gene: .

CDR3nt: TGTGCCAGCAGCCGACAGGGCCCCGCCGGGGAGCTGTTTTTT
CDR3aa: CASSRQGPAGELFF
j_gene: TRBJ2-2
v_gene: TRBV9
abundance: .
d_gene: TRBD1

CDR3nt: TGTGCCAGCAGCTTGAGGGGGTTGGACTCCTACGAGCAGTACTTC
CDR3aa: CASSLRGLDSYEQYF
j_gene: TRBJ2-7
v_gene: TRBV5-4
abundance: .
d_gene: .

CDR3nt: TGTGCCAGCAGCCTAACTCAATCCCCCACAGGGGGGGACACCATATATTTT
CDR3aa: CASSLTQSPTGGDTIYF
j_gene: TRBJ1-3
v_gene: TRBV9
abundance: few
d_gene: TRBD1

CDR3nt: TGTGCCAGCAGCTCAGGGAATTCACCCCTCCACTTT
CDR3aa: CASSSGNSPLHF
j_gene: TRBJ1-6
v_gene: TRBV28
abundance: few
d_gene: .

CDR3nt: TGTGCCAGCAGCTTGAGACAGGGGGGAATTGTCACTGAAGCTTTCTTT
CDR3aa: CASSLRQGGIVTEAFF
j_gene: TRBJ1-1
v_gene: TRBV7-8
abundance: .
d_gene: TRBD1

CDR3nt: TGTGCCAGCAGCCCTGATTCGGGGAAAGCTTTCTTT
CDR3aa: CASSPDSGKAFF
j_gene: TRBJ1-1
v_gene: TRBV7-9
abundance: .
d_gene: .

CDR3nt: TGTGCCAGCAGCGGAGGACAAAATCAGCCCCAGCATTTT
CDR3aa: CASSGGQNQPQHF
j_gene: TRBJ1-5
v_gene: TRBV9
abundance: .
d_gene: .

CDR3nt: TGTGCCAGCAGCCCAAGGGGGGGCCTGAACACTGAAGCTTTCTTT
CDR3aa: CASSPRGGLNTEAFF
j_gene: TRBJ1-1
v_gene: TRBV28
abundance: .
d_gene: .

CDR3nt: TGTGCCAGCAGCCTGGGCCCTAGCGGGGGGGACAATGAGCAGTTCTTC
CDR3aa: CASSLGPSGGDNEQFF
j_gene: TRBJ2-1
v_gene: TRBV7-9
abundance: .
d_gene: TRBD2

CDR3nt: TGCAGTGCTGACGTATACACTGAAGCTTTCTTT
CDR3aa: CSADVYTEAFF
j_gene: TRBJ1-1
v_gene: TRBV20-1
abundance: few
d_gene: .

CDR3nt: TGCAGCGTCGCCGGACAGGGGGGTCAGCCCCAGCATTTT
CDR3aa: CSVAGQGGQPQHF
j_gene: TRBJ1-5
v_gene: TRBV29-1
abundance: .
d_gene: TRBD1

CDR3nt: TGTGCCAGCAGATCCGGGATCCTCTCCGGCTACGAGCAGTACTTC
CDR3aa: CASRSGILSGYEQYF
j_gene: TRBJ2-7
v_gene: TRBV5-5
abundance: few
d_gene: .